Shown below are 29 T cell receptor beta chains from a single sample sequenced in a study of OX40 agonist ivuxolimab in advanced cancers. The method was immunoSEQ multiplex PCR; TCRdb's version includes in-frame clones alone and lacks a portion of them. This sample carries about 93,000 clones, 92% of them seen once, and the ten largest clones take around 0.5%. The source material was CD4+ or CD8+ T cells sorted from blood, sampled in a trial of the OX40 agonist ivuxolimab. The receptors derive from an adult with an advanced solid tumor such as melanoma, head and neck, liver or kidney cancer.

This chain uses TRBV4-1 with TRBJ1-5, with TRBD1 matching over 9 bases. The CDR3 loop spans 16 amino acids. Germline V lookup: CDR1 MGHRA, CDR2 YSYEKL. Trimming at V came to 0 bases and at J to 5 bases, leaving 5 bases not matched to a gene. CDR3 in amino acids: CASSQDGGQGYQPQHF. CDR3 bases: TGCGCCAGCAGCCAAGATGGGGGACAGGGTTATCAGCCCCAGCATTTT.

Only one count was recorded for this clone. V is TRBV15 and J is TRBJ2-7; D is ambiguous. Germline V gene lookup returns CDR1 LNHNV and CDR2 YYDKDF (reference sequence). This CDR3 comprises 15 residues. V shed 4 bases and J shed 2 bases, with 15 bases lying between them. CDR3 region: CATSTVTANAYEQYF. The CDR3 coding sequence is TGTGCCACCAGCACAGTTACAGCGAATGCCTACGAGCAGTACTTC. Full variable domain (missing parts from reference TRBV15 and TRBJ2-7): DAMVIQNPRYQVTQFGKPVTLSCSQTLNHNVMYWYQQKSSQAPKLLFHYYDKDFNNEADTPDNFQSRRPNTSFCFLDIRSPGLGDTAMYLCATSTVTANAYEQYFGPGTRLTVT.

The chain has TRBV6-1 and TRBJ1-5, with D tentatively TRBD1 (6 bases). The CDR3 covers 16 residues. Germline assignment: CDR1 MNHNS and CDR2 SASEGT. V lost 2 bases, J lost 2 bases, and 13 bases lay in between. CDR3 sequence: CASSEWQGLGNQPQHF. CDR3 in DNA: TGTGCCAGCAGTGAATGGCAGGGGTTAGGCAATCAGCCCCAGCATTTT.

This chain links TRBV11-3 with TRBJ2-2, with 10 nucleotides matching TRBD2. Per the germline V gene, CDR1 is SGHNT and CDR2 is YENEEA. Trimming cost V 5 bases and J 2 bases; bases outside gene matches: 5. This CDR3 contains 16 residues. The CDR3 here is CASSPGTSANTGELFF. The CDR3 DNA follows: TGTGCCAGCAGCCCAGGGACTAGCGCTAACACCGGGGAGCTGTTTTTT.

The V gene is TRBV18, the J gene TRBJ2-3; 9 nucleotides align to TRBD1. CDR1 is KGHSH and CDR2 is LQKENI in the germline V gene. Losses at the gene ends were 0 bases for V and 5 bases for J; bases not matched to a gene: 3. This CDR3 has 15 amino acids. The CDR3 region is CASSPPGTGIDTQYF. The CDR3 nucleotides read TGTGCCAGCTCACCACCGGGGACAGGGATAGATACGCAGTATTTT. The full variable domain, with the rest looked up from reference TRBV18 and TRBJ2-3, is NAGVMQNPRHLVRRRGQEARLRCSPMKGHSHVYWYRQLPEEGLKFMVYLQKENIIDESGMPKERFSAEFPKEGPSILRIQQVVRGDSAAYFCASSPPGTGIDTQYFGPGTRLTVL.

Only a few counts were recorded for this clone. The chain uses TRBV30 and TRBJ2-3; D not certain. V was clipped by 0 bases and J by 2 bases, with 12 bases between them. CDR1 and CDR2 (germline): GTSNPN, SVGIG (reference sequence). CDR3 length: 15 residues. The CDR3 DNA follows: TGTGCCTGGAGTGTACTTCAAAGTCCCACAGATACGCAGTATTTT. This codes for CAWSVLQSPTDTQYF.

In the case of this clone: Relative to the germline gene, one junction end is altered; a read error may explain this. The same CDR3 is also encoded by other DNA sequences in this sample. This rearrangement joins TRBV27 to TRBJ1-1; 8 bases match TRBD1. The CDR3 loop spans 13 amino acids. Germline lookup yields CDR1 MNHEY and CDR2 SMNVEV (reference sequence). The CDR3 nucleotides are TGTGCCAGCAGTTTAGACAGGGGCCCTGAAGCCTTCTTT. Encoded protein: CASSLDRGPEAFF.

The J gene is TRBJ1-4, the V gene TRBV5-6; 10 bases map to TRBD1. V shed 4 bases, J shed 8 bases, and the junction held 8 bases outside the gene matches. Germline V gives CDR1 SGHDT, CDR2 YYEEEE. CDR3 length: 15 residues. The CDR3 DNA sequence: TGTGCCAGCAGCCCCCCGGACAGGGGGGTGGAAAAACTGTTTTTT. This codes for CASSPPDRGVEKLFF.

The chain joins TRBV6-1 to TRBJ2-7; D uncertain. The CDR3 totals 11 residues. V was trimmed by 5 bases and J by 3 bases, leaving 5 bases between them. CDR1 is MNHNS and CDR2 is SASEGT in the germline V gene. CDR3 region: CASSLLYEQYF. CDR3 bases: TGTGCCAGCAGTCTCCTCTACGAGCAGTACTTC.

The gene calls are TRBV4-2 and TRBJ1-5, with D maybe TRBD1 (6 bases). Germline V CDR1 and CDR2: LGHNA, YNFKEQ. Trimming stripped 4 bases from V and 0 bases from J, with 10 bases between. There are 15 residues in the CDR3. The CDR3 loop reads CASSPDSNSNQPQHF. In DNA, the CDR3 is TGTGCCAGCAGCCCGGACAGCAATAGCAATCAGCCCCAGCATTTT.

CDR3 DNA: TGTGCCAGCAGCTCCGTGGGGATATTGGTCTACGAGCAGTACTTC. It specifies CASSSVGILVYEQYF. The genes are TRBV4-2 and TRBJ2-7; D is uncertain. With 5 bases removed from V and 3 bases from J, the gap between germline ends came to 17 bases. This CDR3 comprises 15 residues. Germline lookup yields CDR1 LGHNA and CDR2 YNFKEQ.

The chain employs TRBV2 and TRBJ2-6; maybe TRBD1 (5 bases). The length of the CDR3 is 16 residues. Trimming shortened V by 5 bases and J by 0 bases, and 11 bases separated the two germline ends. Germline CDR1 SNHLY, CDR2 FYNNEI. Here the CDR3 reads CASSTRAPSGANVLTF. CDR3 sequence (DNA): TGTGCCAGCAGTACCAGGGCTCCCTCTGGGGCCAACGTCCTGACTTTC.

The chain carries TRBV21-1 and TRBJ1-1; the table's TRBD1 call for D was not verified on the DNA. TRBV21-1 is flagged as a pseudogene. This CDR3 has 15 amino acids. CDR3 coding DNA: TGTGCCAGCAGCAAAGGGTGGGACAGGGTTGGTGAAGCTTTCTTT. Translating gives CASSKGWDRVGEAFF.

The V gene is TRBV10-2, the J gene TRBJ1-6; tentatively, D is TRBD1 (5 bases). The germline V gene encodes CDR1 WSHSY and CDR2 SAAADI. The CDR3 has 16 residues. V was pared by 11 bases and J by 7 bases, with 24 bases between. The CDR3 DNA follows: TGCGCCTCCCGGAAGGGGTATCAAGGTGTGAATTCACCCCTCCACTTT. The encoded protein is CASRKGYQGVNSPLHF.

As DNA, the CDR3 is TGTGCCAGCGCGCCACGGAGACTAGGTCCCTACGAGCAGTACTTC. This codes for CASAPRRLGPYEQYF. J is TRBJ2-7 and V is TRBV27, with D perhaps TRBD2 (6 bases). This CDR3 is built from 15 residues. Germline lookup yields CDR1 MNHEY and CDR2 SMNVEV (reference sequence). V lost 8 bases and J 2 bases, leaving 19 bases between the germline ends.

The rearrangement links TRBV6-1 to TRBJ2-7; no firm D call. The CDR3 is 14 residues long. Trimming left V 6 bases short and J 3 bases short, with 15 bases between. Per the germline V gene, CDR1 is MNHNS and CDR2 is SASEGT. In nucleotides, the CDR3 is TGTGCCAGCAGATCCGGTACAACGGGCTACGAGCAGTACTTC. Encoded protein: CASRSGTTGYEQYF.

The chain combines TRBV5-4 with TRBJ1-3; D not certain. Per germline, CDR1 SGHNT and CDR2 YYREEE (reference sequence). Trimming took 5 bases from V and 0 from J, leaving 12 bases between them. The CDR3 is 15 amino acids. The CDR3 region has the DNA TGTGCCAGCAGTCACGTTAGCGACTCTGGAAACACCATATATTTT. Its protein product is CASSHVSDSGNTIYF.

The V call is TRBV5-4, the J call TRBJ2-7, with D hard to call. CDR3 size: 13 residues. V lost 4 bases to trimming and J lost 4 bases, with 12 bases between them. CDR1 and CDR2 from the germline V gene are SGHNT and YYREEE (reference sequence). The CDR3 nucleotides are TGTGCCAGCAGCCCAGGCCGGTCTTACGAGCAGTACTTC. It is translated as CASSPGRSYEQYF.

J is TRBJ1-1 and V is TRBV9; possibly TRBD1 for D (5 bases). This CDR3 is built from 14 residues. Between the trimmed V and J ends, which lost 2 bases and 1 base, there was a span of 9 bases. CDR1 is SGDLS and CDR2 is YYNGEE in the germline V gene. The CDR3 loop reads CASSVGGQNTEAFF. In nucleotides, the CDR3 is TGTGCCAGCAGCGTCGGTGGACAGAACACTGAAGCTTTCTTT.

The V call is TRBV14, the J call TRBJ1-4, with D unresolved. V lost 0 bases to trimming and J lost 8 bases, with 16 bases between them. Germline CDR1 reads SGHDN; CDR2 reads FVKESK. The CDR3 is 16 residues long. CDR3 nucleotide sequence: TGTGCCAGCAGCCAAGATCGAGGACGGACGGGGGAAAAACTGTTTTTT. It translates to CASSQDRGRTGEKLFF.

In nucleotides, the CDR3 is TGTGCCTGGAGGTTGACAGTCCCGACTGGGGCCAACGTCCTGACTTTC. Its translation: CAWRLTVPTGANVLTF. This rearrangement joins TRBV30 to TRBJ2-6, with TRBD1 as a possible D gene (5 bases). Germline V gives CDR1 GTSNPN, CDR2 SVGIG (reference sequence). V was shortened by 3 bases and J by 2 bases, with 14 bases between the two germline ends. The CDR3 is made up of 16 amino acids. Supplemented by reference TRBV30 and TRBJ2-6, the full variable domain reads SQTIHQWPATLVQPVGSPLSLECTVEGTSNPNLYWYRQAAGRGLQLLFYSVGIGQISSEVPQNLSASRPQDRQFILSSKKLLLSDSGFYLCAWRLTVPTGANVLTFGAGSRLTVL.

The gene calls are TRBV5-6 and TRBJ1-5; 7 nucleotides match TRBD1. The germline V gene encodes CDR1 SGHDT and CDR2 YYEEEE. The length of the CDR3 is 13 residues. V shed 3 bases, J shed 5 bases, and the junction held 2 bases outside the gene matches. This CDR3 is CASSWTGYQPQHF. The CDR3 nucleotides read TGTGCCAGCAGCTGGACAGGTTATCAGCCCCAGCATTTT.

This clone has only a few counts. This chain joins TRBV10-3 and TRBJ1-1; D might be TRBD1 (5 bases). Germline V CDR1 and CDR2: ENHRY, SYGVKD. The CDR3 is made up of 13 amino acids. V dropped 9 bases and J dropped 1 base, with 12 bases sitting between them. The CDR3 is CAMQGRPNTEAFF. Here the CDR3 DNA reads TGTGCCATGCAGGGACGGCCGAACACTGAAGCTTTCTTT.

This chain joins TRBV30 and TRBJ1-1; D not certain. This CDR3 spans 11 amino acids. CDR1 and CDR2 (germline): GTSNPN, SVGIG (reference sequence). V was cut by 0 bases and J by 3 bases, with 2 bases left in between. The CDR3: CAWSVHTEAFF. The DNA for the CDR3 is TGTGCCTGGAGTGTACACACTGAAGCTTTCTTT.

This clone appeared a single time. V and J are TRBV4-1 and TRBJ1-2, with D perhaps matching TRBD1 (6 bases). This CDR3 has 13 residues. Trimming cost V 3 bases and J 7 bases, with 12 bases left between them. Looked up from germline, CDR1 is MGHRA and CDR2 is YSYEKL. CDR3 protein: CASSHPQGTGYTF. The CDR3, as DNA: TGCGCCAGCAGCCACCCACAGGGTACTGGCTACACCTTC.

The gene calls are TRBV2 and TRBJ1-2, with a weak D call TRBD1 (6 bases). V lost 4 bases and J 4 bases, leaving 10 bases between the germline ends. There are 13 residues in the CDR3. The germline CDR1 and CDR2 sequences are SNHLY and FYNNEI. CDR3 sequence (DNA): TGTGCCAGCAGTGTGGGGGGCGTCTATGGCTACACCTTC. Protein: CASSVGGVYGYTF.

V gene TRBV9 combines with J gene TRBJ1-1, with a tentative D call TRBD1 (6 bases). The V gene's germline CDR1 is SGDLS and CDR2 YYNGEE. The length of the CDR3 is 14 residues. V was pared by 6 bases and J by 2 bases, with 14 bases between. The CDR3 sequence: CASTKATGNTEAFF. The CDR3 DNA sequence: TGTGCCAGCACGAAAGCGACAGGAAACACTGAAGCTTTCTTT. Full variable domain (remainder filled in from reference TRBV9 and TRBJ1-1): DSGVTQTPKHLITATGQRVTLRCSPRSGDLSVYWYQQSLDQGLQFLIQYYNGEERAKGNILERFSAQQFPDLHSELNLSSLELGDSALYFCASTKATGNTEAFFGQGTRLTVV.

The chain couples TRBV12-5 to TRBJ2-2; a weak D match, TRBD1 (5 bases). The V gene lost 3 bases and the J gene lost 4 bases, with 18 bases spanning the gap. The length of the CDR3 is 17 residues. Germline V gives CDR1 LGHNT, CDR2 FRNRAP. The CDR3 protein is CASGFGPWGTPTGELFF. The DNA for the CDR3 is TGTGCTAGTGGTTTCGGGCCTTGGGGCACCCCCACCGGGGAGCTGTTTTTT.

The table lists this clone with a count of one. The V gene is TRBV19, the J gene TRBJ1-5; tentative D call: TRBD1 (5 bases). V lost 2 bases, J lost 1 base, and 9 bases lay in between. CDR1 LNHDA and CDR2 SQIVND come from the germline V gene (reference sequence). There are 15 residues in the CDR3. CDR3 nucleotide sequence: TGTGCCAGTAGTATATGGGGGATGAGCAATCAGCCCCAGCATTTT. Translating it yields CASSIWGMSNQPQHF. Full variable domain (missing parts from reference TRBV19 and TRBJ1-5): DGGITQSPKYLFRKEGQNVTLSCEQNLNHDAMYWYRQDPGQGLRLIYYSQIVNDFQKGDIAEGYSVSREKKESFPLTVTSAQKNPTAFYLCASSIWGMSNQPQHFGDGTRLSIL.